Below, 8 T cell receptor beta chains from the same sample are listed, as sequenced in a study of shared clonotypes between healthy human individuals. Assay: immunoSEQ multiplex PCR; the TCRdb copy retains only in-frame clones and omits some. Altogether about 2.3 million clones are present, 85% to 95% being singletons, with the ten largest covering roughly 0.34%. The sequenced material came from naive CD4+ T cells from PBMCs. The subset denotes: CD45RA+ positively selected. These receptors all come from a young man in good health. Some clones in this sample may be carry-over from other donors' samples.

V and J are TRBV11-2 and TRBJ1-5, with D possibly being TRBD1 (6 bases). In germline, CDR1 is SGHAT, CDR2 FQNNGV. Trimming took off 11 bases at V and 0 bases at J, with 26 bases between the two ends. The CDR3 covers 18 residues. The CDR3 sequence is CARPLGGPDDYSNQPQHF. The CDR3 DNA sequence: TGTGCCCGCCCGTTGGGGGGGCCCGACGATTATAGCAATCAGCCCCAGCATTTT.

Notes on this clone: Other DNA sequences in the same sample also yield this CDR3. The J gene is TRBJ2-2, the V gene TRBV11-2; D is possibly TRBD1 (5 bases). Trimming took off 8 bases at V and 5 bases at J, with 12 bases between the two ends. Germline V CDR1 and CDR2: SGHAT, FQNNGV. The CDR3 totals 13 residues. The CDR3 loop is CASSSRATGELFF. CDR3 in DNA: TGTGCCAGCTCCTCCAGGGCTACCGGGGAGCTGTTTTTT.

Written as DNA, the CDR3 is TGCAGCGCCAAGACCGGGACAGTGGATACGCAGTATTTT. It specifies CSAKTGTVDTQYF. V usage is TRBV29-1 and J usage is TRBJ2-3; 7 bases align to TRBD1. Germline values: CDR1 SQVTM, CDR2 ANQGSEA. The length of the CDR3 is 13 residues. The V gene end was trimmed by 7 bases and the J gene end by 6 bases; junction bases not matched to a gene: 10.

J is TRBJ2-2 and V is TRBV7-9; D gene unclear. The CDR3 consists of 12 residues. Trimming took 5 bases from V and 5 from J, leaving 6 bases between them. Germline V CDR1 and CDR2: SEHNR, FQNEAQ (reference sequence). CDR3 loop: CASSATTGELFF. CDR3 in DNA: TGTGCCAGCAGCGCCACAACCGGGGAGCTGTTTTTT.

A few counts support this clone. Distinct nucleotide sequences in the sample also encode this CDR3. CDR3 in amino acids: CSARREETQYF. CDR3 nucleotide sequence: TGCAGTGCGCGCAGGGAAGAGACCCAGTACTTC. The gene calls are TRBV20-1 and TRBJ2-5, with D possibly TRBD1 on 5 matching bases. This CDR3 contains 11 residues. Trimming took 6 bases from V and 3 from J, leaving 8 bases between them. The germline CDR1 and CDR2 sequences are DFQATT and SNEGSKA (reference sequence).

The chain uses TRBV27 and TRBJ2-5, with D possibly matching TRBD2 (6 bases). The V end was cut by 11 bases, the J end by 5 bases, with 12 bases between. The germline V gene has CDR1 MNHEY and CDR2 SMNVEV (reference sequence). This CDR3 contains 11 residues. CDR3 nucleotide sequence: TGTGCCTCAGGGAGGCGGGAGACCCAGTACTTC. As protein: CASGRRETQYF.

The CDR3 DNA is TGTGCCAGCAGAAGGGGAGCCTACGAGCAGTACTTC. It specifies CASRRGAYEQYF. This chain uses TRBV7-2 with TRBJ2-7; either TRBD1 or TRBD2 may fit D (5 bases each). This CDR3 comprises 12 residues. V lost 6 bases and J lost 2, with 8 bases in between. Germline V lookup: CDR1 SGHTA, CDR2 FQGNSA.

V usage is TRBV28 and J usage is TRBJ1-2; D not certain. The germline V gene encodes CDR1 MDHEN and CDR2 SYDVKM. The CDR3 contains 12 residues. The V end was cut by 8 bases, the J end by 3 bases, with 10 bases between. The chain's CDR3 is CASAAPYYGYTF. CDR3 DNA sequence: TGTGCCAGCGCCGCACCCTACTATGGCTACACCTTC.